This is a list of T cell receptor beta chains from one sample in a study of T-cell reconstitution after alpha-beta-depleted transplantation in children. A single record per CDR3 protein comes from TCRdb applying MiXCR to the PCR reads. Of hundreds of thousands of distinct CDR3 sequences in the sample, roughly 15% are singletons; the top ten hold under 1.2%. The sample here was PBMCs from the stem cell graft donor, taken from the stem cell graft. The receptors were gathered from a human donor who donated a stem cell graft to a child with acute myeloid leukemia. CDR3s include the opening cysteine and the closing phenylalanine or tryptophan. Each record gives: J gene, V gene, clone size, D gene, CDR3 protein, CDR3 DNA. D genes are given only for firm matches. Not every row has a clone size; where given, it reads once, few, many or a size class.

TRBJ2-1,TRBV5-6,few,TRBD2,CASSTGTSTYEQFF,TGTGCCAGCAGCACCGGGACTAGTACCTATGAGCAGTTCTTC
TRBJ2-2,TRBV7-2,few,NA,CASSLAGQGNGELFF,TGTGCCAGCAGCTTAGCGGGGCAGGGGAACGGGGAGCTGTTTTTT
TRBJ2-7,TRBV20-1,many,TRBD2,CSARPSGGTYEQYF,TGCAGTGCTAGACCTAGCGGGGGTACCTACGAGCAGTACTTC
TRBJ2-1,TRBV29-1,many,NA,CSLTTQDSSNNEQFF,TGCAGCCTCACAACACAAGACAGCTCTAACAATGAGCAGTTCTTC
TRBJ1-5,TRBV27,few,NA,CASSRDTGNQPQHF,TGTGCCAGCAGTAGGGACACAGGCAATCAGCCCCAGCATTTT
TRBJ1-2,TRBV30,NA,TRBD1,CAWRNTGGVGIYTF,TGTGCCTGGAGGAATACAGGGGGCGTCGGGATCTACACCTTC
TRBJ2-3,TRBV12-3/TRBV12-4,NA,NA,CASSLGGGRITDTQYF,TGTGCCAGCAGTTTAGGGGGCGGACGGATCACAGATACGCAGTATTTT
TRBJ2-5,TRBV7-2,many,NA,CASSFEGSQYF,TGTGCCAGCAGCTTTGAGGGGAGCCAGTACTTC
TRBJ1-4,TRBV12-3/TRBV12-4,NA,TRBD1,CASKATGVRGGTNEKLFF,TGTGCCAGCAAAGCTACAGGGGTTCGGGGTGGAACTAATGAAAAACTGTTTTTT
TRBJ1-6,TRBV5-1,NA,TRBD1,CASSEQGALENSGALHF,TGCGCCAGCAGCGAACAGGGGGCCCTCGAAAATTCTGGGGCCCTCCACTTT
TRBJ2-5,TRBV5-1,NA,TRBD2,CASSSGTSGGKETQYF,TGCGCCAGCAGCTCGGGGACTAGCGGGGGGAAAGAGACCCAGTACTTC
TRBJ1-1,TRBV6-6,many,NA,CASTKDGKAFF,TGTGCCAGCACCAAAGACGGGAAAGCTTTCTTT
TRBJ2-3,TRBV12-3/TRBV12-4,NA,NA,CASSPDVGQRAYTQYF,TGTGCCAGCAGTCCAGACGTAGGGCAGCGGGCCTATACGCAGTATTTT
TRBJ1-3,TRBV7-2,many,NA,CASSLVVGRSGNTIYF,TGTGCCAGCAGCTTAGTAGTTGGGCGGAGTGGAAACACCATATATTTT
TRBJ1-5,TRBV6-5,many,NA,CASSWGSNQPQHF,TGTGCCAGCAGCTGGGGGAGCAATCAGCCCCAGCATTTT
TRBJ2-2,TRBV10-1,NA,TRBD2,CASSDPSPLAGGRPLLNTGELFF,TGCGCCAGCAGTGACCCCTCCCCACTAGCGGGGGGACGCCCGCTATTGAACACCGGGGAGCTGTTTTTT
TRBJ2-2,TRBV5-1,NA,NA,CASRALTGELFF,TGCGCCAGCAGGGCCCTCACCGGGGAGCTGTTTTTT
TRBJ2-1,TRBV4-3,many,NA,CASSQDAGVGNEQFF,TGCGCCAGCAGCCAAGACGCCGGGGTCGGCAATGAGCAGTTCTTC
TRBJ2-1,TRBV7-2,few,NA,CASSPQPGLPNEQFF,TGTGCCAGCAGCCCGCAACCCGGACTTCCCAATGAGCAGTTCTTC
TRBJ2-7,TRBV5-4,NA,NA,CASSLGQAPLYEQYF,TGTGCCAGCAGCTTGGGACAGGCCCCCCTCTACGAGCAGTACTTC
TRBJ2-3,TRBV7-2,few,NA,CASSLATQTVDTQYF,TGTGCCAGCAGCTTAGCGACCCAAACGGTGGATACGCAGTATTTT
TRBJ2-7,TRBV7-2,once,NA,CASSLVGGYYEQYF,TGTGCCAGCAGCTTAGTAGGAGGCTACTACGAGCAGTACTTC